Here is one T cell receptor (beta chain) with its context. This record comes from a study of control samples from healthy donors and cancer patients. The length of the CDR3 is 17 residues. Germline V lookup: CDR1 SGHDN, CDR2 FVKESK. V lost 0 bases, J lost 7 bases, and 16 bases lay in between. Sequencing was performed with immunoSEQ multiplex PCR; in TCRdb, only in-frame clones are kept and a portion is missing. The sample holds 100,000 to 130,000 clones; just under 85% are singletons and the top ten take roughly 6.5%. The V and J genes are TRBV14 and TRBJ1-6, with a weak D call TRBD1 (5 bases). The source of this sequence is a man between 18 and 35 years old in good health. Sequencing used blood. The DNA for the CDR3 is TGTGCCAGCAGCCAAGAAACGGGATGGGGGAGGAATTCACCCCTCCACTTT. It is translated as CASSQETGWGRNSPLHF.